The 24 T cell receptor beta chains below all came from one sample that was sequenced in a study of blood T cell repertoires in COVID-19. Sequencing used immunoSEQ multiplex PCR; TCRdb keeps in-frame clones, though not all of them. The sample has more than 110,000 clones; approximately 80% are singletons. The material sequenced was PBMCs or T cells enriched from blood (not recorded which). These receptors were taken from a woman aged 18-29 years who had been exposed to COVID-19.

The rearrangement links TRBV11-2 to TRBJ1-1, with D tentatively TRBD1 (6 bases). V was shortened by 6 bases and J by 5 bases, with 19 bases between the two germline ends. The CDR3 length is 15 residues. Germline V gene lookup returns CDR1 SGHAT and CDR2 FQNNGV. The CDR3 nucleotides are TGTGCCAGCAGAAACCAGGTAGGGGGAGGGACTGAAGCTTTCTTT. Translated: CASRNQVGGGTEAFF.

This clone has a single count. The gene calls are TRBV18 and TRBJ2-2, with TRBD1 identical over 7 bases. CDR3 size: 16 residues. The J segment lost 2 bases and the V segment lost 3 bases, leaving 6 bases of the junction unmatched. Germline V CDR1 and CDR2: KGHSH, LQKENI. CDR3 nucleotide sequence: TGTGCCAGCTCACCGTGGGACAGCGCTAACACCGGGGAGCTGTTTTTT. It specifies CASSPWDSANTGELFF. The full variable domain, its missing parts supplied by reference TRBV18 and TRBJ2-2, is NAGVMQNPRHLVRRRGQEARLRCSPMKGHSHVYWYRQLPEEGLKFMVYLQKENIIDESGMPKERFSAEFPKEGPSILRIQQVVRGDSAAYFCASSPWDSANTGELFFGEGSRLTVL.

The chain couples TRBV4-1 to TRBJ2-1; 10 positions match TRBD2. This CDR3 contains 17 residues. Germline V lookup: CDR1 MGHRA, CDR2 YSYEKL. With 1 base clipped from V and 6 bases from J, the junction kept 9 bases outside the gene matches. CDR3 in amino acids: CASSQVLGLADLNEQFF. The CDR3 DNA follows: TGCGCCAGCAGCCAAGTCTTAGGACTAGCGGATCTCAATGAGCAGTTCTTC.

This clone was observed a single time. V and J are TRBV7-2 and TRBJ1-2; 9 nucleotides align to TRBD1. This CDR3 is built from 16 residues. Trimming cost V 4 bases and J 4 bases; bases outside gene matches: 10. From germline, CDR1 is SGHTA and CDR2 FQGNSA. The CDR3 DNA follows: TGTGCCAGCAGCTCTTATACAGGGGGCGAGGCCTATGGCTACACCTTC. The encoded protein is CASSSYTGGEAYGYTF.

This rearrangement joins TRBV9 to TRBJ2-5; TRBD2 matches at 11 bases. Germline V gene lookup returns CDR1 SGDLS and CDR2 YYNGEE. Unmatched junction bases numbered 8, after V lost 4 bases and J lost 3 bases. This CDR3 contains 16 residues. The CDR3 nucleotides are TGTGCCAGCAGCCCCCAGCCGGGACTAGCGGAAGAGACCCAGTACTTC. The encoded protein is CASSPQPGLAEETQYF.

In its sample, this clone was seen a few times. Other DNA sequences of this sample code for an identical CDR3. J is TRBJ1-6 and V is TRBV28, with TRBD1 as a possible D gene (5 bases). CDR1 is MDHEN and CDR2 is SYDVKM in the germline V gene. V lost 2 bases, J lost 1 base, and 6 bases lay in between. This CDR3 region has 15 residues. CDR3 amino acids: CASSLAGSYNSPLHF. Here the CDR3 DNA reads TGTGCCAGCAGTTTAGCAGGGTCCTATAATTCACCCCTCCACTTT. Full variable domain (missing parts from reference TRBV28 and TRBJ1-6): DVKVTQSSRYLVKRTGEKVFLECVQDMDHENMFWYRQDPGLGLRLIYFSYDVKMKEKGDIPEGYSVSREKKERFSLILESASTNQTSMYLCASSLAGSYNSPLHFGNGTRLTVT.

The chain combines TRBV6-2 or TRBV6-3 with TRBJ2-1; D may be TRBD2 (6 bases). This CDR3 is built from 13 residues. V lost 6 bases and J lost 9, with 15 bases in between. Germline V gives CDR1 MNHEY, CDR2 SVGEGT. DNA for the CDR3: TGTGCCAGCAGCTTACCCTCTAGCGTTGAGCAGTTCTTC. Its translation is CASSLPSSVEQFF.

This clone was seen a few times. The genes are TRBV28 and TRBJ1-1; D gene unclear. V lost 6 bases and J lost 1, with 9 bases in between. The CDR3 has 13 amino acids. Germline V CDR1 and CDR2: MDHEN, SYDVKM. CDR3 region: CASSPSGNTEAFF. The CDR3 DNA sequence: TGTGCCAGCAGCCCTAGCGGGAACACTGAAGCTTTCTTT.

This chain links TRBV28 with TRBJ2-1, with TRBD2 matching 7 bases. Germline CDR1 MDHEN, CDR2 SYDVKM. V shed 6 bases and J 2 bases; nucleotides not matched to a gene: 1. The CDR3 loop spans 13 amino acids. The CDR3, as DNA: TGTGCCAGCAGCGGGAGGACCTACAATGAGCAGTTCTTC. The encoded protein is CASSGRTYNEQFF. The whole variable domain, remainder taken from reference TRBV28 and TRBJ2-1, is DVKVTQSSRYLVKRTGEKVFLECVQDMDHENMFWYRQDPGLGLRLIYFSYDVKMKEKGDIPEGYSVSREKKERFSLILESASTNQTSMYLCASSGRTYNEQFFGPGTRLTVL.

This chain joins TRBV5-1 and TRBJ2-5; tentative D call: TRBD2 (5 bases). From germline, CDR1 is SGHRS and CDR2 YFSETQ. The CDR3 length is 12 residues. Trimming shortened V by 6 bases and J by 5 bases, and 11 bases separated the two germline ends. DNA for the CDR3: TGCGCCAGCACCGATTCGGGGGAGACCCAGTACTTC. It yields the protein CASTDSGETQYF.

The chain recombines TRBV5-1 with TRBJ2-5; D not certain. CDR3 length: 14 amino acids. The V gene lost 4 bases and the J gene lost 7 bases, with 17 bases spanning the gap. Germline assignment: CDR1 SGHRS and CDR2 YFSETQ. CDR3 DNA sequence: TGCGCCAGCAGCCCAGCAGGTACGAAGGCGACCCAGTACTTC. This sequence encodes CASSPAGTKATQYF.

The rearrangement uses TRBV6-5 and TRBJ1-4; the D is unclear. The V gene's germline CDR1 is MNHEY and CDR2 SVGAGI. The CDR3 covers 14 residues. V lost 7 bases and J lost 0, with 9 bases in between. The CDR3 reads CASKNTATNEKLFF. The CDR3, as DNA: TGTGCCAGCAAGAACACAGCAACTAATGAAAAACTGTTTTTT.

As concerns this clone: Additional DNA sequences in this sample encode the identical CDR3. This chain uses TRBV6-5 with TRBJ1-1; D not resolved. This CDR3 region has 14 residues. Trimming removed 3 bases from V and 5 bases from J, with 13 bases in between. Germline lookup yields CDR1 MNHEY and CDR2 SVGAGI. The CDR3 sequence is CASSYGVAGTEAFF. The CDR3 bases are TGTGCCAGCAGTTATGGGGTAGCGGGGACTGAAGCTTTCTTT.

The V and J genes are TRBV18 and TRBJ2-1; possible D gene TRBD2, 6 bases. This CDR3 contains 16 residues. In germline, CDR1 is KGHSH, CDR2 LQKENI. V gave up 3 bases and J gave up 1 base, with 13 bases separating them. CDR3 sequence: CASSPPGGESYNEQFF. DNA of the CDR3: TGTGCCAGCTCACCCCCCGGCGGGGAGTCCTACAATGAGCAGTTCTTC. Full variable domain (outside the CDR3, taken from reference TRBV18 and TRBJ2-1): NAGVMQNPRHLVRRRGQEARLRCSPMKGHSHVYWYRQLPEEGLKFMVYLQKENIIDESGMPKERFSAEFPKEGPSILRIQQVVRGDSAAYFCASSPPGGESYNEQFFGPGTRLTVL.

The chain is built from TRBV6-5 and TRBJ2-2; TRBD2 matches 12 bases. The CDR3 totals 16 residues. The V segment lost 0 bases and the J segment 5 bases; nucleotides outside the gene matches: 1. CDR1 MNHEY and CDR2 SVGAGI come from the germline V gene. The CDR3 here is CASSYSGTSGTGELFF. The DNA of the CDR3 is TGTGCCAGCAGTTACTCCGGGACTAGCGGGACCGGGGAGCTGTTTTTT.

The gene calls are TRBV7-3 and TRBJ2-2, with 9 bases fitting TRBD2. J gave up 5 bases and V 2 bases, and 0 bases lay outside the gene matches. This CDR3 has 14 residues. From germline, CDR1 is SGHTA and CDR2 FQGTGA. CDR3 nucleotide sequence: TGTGCCAGCAGCTTACTAGCGGGGACCGGGGAGCTGTTTTTT. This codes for CASSLLAGTGELFF.

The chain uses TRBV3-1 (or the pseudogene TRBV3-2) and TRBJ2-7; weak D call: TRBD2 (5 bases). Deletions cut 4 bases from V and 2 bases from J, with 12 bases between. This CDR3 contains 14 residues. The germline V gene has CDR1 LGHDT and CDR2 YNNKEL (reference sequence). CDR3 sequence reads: CASSRGLGTYEQYF. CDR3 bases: TGTGCCAGCAGCCGTGGACTGGGAACCTACGAGCAGTACTTC.

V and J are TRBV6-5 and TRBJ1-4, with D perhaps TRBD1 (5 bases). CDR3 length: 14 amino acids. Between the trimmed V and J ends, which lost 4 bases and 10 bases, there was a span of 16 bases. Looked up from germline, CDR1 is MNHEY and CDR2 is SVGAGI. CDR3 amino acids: CASSSLGWGGKLFF. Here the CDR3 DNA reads TGTGCCAGCAGTTCCCTGGGATGGGGGGGAAAACTGTTTTTT.

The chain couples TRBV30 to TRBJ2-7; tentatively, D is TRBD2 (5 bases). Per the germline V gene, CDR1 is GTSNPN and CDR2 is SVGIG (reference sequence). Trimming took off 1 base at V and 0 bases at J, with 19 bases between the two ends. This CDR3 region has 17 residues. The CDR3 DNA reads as TGTGCCTGGAGTGCATATCTAGGCGGGCCTAGCTCCTACGAGCAGTACTTC. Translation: CAWSAYLGGPSSYEQYF.

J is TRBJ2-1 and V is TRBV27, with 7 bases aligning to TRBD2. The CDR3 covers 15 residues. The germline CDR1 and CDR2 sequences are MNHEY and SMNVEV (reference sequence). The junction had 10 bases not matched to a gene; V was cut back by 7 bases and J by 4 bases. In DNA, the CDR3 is TGTGCCAGCACCCAAATAGGGAGGGGTTACAATGAGCAGTTCTTC. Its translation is CASTQIGRGYNEQFF.

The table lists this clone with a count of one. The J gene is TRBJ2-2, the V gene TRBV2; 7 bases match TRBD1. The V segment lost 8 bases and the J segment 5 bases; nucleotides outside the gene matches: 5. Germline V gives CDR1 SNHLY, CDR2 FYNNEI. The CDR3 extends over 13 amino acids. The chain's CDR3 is CASGNRGTGELFF. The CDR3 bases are TGTGCCAGCGGAAACAGGGGAACCGGGGAGCTGTTTTTT. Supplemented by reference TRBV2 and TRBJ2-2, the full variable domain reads EPEVTQTPSHQVTQMGQEVILRCVPISNHLYFYWYRQILGQKVEFLVSFYNNEISEKSEIFDDQFSVERPDGSNFTLKIRSTKLEDSAMYFCASGNRGTGELFFGEGSRLTVL.

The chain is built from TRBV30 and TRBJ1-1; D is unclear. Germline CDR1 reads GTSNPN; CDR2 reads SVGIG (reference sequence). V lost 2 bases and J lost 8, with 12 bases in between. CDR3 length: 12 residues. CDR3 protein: CAWSRGGREAFF. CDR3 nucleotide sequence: TGTGCCTGGAGTCGTGGAGGACGCGAAGCTTTCTTT.

CDR3 sequence (DNA): TGTGCCAGCGGGCGGGGTTGGACCTCCTACGAGCAGTACTTC. This gives the protein CASGRGWTSYEQYF. The rearrangement joins TRBV2 to TRBJ2-7; D possibly corresponds to TRBD2 (6 bases). Per the germline V gene, CDR1 is SNHLY and CDR2 is FYNNEI. V was pared by 8 bases and J by 0 bases, with 14 bases between. CDR3 length: 14 residues.

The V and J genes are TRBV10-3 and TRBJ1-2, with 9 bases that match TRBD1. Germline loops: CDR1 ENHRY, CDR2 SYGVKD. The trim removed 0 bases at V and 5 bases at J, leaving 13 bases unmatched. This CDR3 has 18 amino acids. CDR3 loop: CAISESGRGGTGQYGYTF. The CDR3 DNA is TGTGCCATCAGTGAGTCGGGTCGAGGAGGGACAGGGCAATATGGCTACACCTTC.